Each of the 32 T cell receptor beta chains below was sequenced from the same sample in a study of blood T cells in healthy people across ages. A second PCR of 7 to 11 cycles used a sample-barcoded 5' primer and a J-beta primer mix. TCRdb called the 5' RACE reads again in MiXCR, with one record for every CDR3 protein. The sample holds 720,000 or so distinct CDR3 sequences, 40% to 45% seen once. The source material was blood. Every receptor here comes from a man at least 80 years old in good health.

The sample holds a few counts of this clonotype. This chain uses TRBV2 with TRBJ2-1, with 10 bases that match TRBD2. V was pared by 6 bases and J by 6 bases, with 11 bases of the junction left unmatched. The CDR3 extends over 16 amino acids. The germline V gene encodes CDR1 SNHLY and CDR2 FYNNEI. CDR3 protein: CASRDAGLAVLNEQFF. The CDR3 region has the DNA TGTGCCAGCAGAGACGCCGGACTAGCGGTTCTCAATGAGCAGTTCTTC.

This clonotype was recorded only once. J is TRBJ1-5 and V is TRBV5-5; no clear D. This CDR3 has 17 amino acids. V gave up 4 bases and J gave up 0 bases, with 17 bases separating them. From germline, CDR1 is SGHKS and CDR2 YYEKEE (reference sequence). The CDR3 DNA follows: TGTGCCAGCAGCCCGCTTTTCACAGATCATAGCAATCAGCCCCAGCATTTT. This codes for CASSPLFTDHSNQPQHF.

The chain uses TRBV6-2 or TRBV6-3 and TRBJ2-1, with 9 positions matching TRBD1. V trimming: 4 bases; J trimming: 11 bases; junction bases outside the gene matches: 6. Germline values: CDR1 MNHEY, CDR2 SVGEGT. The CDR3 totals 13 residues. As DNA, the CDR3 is TGTGCCAGCAGTTCAGGACAGGGGAATAAGCAGTTCTTC. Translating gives CASSSGQGNKQFF.

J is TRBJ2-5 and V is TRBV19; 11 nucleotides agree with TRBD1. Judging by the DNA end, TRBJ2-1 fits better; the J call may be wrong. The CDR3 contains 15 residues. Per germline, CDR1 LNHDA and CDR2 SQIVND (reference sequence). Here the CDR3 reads CASSMRTGGEETQFF. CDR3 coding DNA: TGTGCCAGTAGTATGAGGACAGGGGGCGAAGAGACCCAGTTCTTC.

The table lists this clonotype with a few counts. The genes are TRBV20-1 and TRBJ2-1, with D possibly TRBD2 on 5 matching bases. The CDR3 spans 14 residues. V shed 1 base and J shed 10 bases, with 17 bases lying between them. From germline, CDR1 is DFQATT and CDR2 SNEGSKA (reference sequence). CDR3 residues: CSARGEIQRREQFF. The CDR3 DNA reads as TGCAGTGCTAGAGGAGAAATTCAGCGGCGGGAGCAGTTCTTC.

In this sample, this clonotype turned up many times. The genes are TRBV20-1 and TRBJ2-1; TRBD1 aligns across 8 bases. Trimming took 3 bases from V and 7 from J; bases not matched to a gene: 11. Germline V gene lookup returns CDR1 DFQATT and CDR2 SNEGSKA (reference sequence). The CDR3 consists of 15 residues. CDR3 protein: CSARKVQGAGNEQFF. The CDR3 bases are TGCAGTGCTAGGAAGGTCCAGGGGGCCGGTAATGAGCAGTTCTTC.

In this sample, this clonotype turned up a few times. The CDR3, as DNA: TGTGCCAGCAGCTTAGAACGGTACTTC. Translating gives CASSLERYF. The J gene is TRBJ2-4, the V gene TRBV7-8, with D hard to call. Germline V gene sequence: CDR1 SGHVS, CDR2 FQNEAQ. CDR3 length: 9 amino acids. V lost 1 base, J lost 15 bases, and 4 bases lay in between. Variable domain in full (rest from reference TRBV7-8 and TRBJ2-4): GAGVSQSPRYKVAKRGQDVALRCDPISGHVSLFWYQQALGQGPEFLTYFQNEAQLDKSGLPSDRFFAERPEGSVSTLKIQRTQQEDSAVYLCASSLERYFGAGTRLSVL.

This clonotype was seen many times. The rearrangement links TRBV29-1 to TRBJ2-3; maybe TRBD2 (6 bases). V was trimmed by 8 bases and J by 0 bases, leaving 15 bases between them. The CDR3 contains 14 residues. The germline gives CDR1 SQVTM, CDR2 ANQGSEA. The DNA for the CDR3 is TGCAGCTCTGCGGGACCCCAAAGCACAGATACGCAGTATTTT. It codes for CSSAGPQSTDTQYF.

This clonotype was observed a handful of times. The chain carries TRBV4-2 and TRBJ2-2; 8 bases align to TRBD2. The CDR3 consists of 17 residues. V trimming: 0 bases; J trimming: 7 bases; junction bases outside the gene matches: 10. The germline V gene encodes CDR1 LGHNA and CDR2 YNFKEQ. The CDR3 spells CASSQDRSGSFGGELFF. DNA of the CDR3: TGTGCCAGCAGCCAAGACAGGAGCGGGAGTTTTGGCGGGGAGCTGTTTTTT.

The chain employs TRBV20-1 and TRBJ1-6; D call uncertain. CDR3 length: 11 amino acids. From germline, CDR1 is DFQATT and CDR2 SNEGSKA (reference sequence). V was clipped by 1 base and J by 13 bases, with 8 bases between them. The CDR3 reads CSARVGGPLHF. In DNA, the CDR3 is TGCAGTGCTAGAGTAGGCGGGCCCCTCCACTTT.

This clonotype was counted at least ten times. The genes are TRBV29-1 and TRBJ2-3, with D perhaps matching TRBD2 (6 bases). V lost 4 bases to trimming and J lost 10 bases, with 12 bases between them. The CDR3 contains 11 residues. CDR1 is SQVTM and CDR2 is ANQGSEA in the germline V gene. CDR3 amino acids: CSVGTKLPQYF. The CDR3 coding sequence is TGCAGCGTTGGGACTAAACTTCCGCAGTATTTT.

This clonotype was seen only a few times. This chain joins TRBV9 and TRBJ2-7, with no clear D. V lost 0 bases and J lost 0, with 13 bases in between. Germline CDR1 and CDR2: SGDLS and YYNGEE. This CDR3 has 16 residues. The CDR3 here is CASSVAPAQSSYEQYF. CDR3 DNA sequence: TGTGCCAGCAGCGTAGCTCCAGCGCAGAGCTCCTACGAGCAGTACTTC.

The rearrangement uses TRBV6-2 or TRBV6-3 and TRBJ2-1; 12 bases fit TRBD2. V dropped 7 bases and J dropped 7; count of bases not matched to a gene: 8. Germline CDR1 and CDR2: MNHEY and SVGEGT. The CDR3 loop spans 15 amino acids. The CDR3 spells CASKSSGRGRNEQFF. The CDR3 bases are TGTGCCAGCAAATCTAGCGGGAGGGGCCGGAATGAGCAGTTCTTC.

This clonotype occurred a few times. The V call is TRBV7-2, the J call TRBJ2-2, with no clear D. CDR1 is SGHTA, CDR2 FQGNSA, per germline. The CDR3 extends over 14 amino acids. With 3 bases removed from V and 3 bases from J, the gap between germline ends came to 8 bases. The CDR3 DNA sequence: TGTGCCAGCAGCTTCTCCAGAGACACCGGGGAGCTGTTTTTT. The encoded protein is CASSFSRDTGELFF.

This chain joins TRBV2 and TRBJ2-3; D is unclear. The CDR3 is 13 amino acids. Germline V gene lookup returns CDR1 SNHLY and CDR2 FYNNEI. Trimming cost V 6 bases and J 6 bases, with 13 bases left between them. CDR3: CASRIPPQDTQYF. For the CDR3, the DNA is TGTGCCAGCAGGATCCCTCCTCAGGATACGCAGTATTTT.

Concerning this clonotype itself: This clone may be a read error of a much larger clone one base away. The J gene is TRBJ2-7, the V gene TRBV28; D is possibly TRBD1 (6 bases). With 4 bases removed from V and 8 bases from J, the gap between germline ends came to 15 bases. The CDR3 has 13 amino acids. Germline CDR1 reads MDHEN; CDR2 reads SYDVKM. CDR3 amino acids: CASSSQGPYKQYF. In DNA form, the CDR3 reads TGTGCCAGCAGTTCACAGGGTCCGTACAAGCAGTACTTC. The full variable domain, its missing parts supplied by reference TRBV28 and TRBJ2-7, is DVKVTQSSRYLVKRTGEKVFLECVQDMDHENMFWYRQDPGLGLRLIYFSYDVKMKEKGDIPEGYSVSREKKERFSLILESASTNQTSMYLCASSSQGPYKQYFGPGTRLTVT.

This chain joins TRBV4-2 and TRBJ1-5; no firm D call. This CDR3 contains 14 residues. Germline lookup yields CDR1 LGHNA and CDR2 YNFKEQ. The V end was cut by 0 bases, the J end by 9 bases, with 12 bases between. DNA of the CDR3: TGTGCCAGCAGCCAAGATTCGAATCAAGGGCCCCAGCATTTT. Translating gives CASSQDSNQGPQHF.

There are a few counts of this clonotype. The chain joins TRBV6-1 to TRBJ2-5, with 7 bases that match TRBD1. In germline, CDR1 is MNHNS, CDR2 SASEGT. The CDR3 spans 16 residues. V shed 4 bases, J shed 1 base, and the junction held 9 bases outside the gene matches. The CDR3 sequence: CASSANRQGPQETQYF. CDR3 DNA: TGTGCCAGCAGTGCAAACCGACAGGGTCCCCAAGAGACCCAGTACTTC.

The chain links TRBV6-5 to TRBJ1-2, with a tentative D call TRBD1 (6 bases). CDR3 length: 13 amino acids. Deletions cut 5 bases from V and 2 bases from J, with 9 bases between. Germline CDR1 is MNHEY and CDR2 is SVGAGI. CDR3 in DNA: TGTGCCAGCAGTAATACAGGGAACTATGGCTACACCTTC. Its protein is CASSNTGNYGYTF.

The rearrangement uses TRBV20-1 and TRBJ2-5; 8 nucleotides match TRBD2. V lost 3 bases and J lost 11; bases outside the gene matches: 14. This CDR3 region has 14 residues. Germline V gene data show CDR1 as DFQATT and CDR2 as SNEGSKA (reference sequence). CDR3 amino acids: CSARASGFYNEQYF. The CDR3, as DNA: TGCAGTGCTAGGGCTAGCGGGTTCTACAATGAGCAGTACTTC.

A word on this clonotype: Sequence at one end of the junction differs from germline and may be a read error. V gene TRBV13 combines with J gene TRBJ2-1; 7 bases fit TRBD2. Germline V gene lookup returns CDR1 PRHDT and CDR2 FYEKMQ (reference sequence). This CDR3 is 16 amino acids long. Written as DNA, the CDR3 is TGTGCCAGCAGCTTAAGGGCGGGAGTTACCTACGATGAGCAGTTCTTC. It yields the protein CASSLRAGVTYDEQFF.

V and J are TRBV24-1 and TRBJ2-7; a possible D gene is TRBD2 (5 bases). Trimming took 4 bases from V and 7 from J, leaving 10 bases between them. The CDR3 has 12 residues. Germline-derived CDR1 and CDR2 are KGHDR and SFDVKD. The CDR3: CATSERADEQYF. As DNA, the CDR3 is TGTGCCACCAGTGAAAGAGCGGATGAGCAGTACTTC.

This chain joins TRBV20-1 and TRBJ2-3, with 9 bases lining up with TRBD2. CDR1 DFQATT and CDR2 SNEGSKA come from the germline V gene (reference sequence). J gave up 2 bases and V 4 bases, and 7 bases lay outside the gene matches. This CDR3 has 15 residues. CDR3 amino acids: CSATGTSLTTDTQYF. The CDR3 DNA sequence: TGCAGTGCTACCGGGACTAGCCTAACCACAGATACGCAGTATTTT.

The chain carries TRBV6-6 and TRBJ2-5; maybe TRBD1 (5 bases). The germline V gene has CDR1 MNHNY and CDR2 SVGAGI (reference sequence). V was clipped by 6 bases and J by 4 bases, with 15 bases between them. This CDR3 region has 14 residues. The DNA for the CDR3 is TGTGCCAGCAGCACCATAGGGGCCGGAGAGACCCAGTACTTC. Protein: CASSTIGAGETQYF.

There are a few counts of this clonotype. The CDR3: CASSQAWGDGETQYF. The CDR3 nucleotides are TGCGCCAGCAGCCAAGCCTGGGGGGACGGGGAGACCCAGTACTTC. The chain links TRBV4-3 to TRBJ2-5, with D tentatively TRBD2 (6 bases). This CDR3 has 15 residues. The ends were cut back, 1 base at V and 5 bases at J, with 14 bases in the middle. Germline V CDR1 and CDR2: LGHNA, YSLEER.

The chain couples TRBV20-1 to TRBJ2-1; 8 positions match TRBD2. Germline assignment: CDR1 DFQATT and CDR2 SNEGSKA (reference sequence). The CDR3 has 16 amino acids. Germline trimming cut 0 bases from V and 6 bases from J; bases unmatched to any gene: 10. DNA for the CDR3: TGCAGTGCTAGAGATGTCGGGGGGGGCCTTCTCAATGAGCAGTTCTTC. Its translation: CSARDVGGGLLNEQFF.

In DNA form, the CDR3 reads TGTGCCAGCAGCCTTGTTGGTGCAGCCTCTGGGGCCAACGTCCTGACTTTC. It specifies CASSLVGAASGANVLTF. V and J are TRBV6-2 or TRBV6-3 and TRBJ2-6; no reliable D call. This CDR3 contains 17 residues. Trimming removed 6 bases from V and 0 bases from J, with 15 bases in between. From germline, CDR1 is MNHEY and CDR2 SVGEGT.

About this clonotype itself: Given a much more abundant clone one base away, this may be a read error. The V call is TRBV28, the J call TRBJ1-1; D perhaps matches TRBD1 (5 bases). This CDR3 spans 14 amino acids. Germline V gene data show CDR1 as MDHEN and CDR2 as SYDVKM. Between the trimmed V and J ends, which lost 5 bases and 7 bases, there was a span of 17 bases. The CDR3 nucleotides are TGTGCCAGCAGTGTGGATGGAACAGGCAGTGAAGCTTTCTTT. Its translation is CASSVDGTGSEAFF. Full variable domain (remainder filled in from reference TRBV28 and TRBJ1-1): DVKVTQSSRYLVKRTGEKVFLECVQDMDHENMFWYRQDPGLGLRLIYFSYDVKMKEKGDIPEGYSVSREKKERFSLILESASTNQTSMYLCASSVDGTGSEAFFGQGTRLTVV.

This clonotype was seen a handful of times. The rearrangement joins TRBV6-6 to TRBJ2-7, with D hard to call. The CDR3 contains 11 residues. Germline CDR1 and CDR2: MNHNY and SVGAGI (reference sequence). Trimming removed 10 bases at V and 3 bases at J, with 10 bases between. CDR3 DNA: TGTGCCACCCGACACAGCTACGAGCAGTACTTC. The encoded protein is CATRHSYEQYF.

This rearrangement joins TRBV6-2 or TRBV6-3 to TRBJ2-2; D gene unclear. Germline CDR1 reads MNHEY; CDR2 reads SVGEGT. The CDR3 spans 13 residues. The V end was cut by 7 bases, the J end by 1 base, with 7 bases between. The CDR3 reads CASTYENTGELFF. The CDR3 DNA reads TGTGCCAGCACCTACGAGAACACCGGGGAGCTGTTTTTT.

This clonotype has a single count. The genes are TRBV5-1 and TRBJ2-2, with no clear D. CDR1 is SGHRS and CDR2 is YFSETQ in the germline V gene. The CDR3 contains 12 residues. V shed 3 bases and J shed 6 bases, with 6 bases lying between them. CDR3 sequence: CASSWSSGELFF. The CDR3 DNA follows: TGCGCCAGCAGCTGGTCTTCCGGGGAGCTGTTTTTT.

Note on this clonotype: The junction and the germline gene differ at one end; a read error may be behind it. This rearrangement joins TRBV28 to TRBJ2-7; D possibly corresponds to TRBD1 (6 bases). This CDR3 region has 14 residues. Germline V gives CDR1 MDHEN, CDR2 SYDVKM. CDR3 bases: TGCGCCAGCAGGTTAGGACAGCAATCCTACGAGCAGTACTTC. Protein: CASRLGQQSYEQYF.